This T cell receptor beta chain was retrieved from a study of OX40 agonist ivuxolimab in advanced cancers. Anyone with autoimmune disease history or systemic immunosuppression was excluded. In regard to this clone: As yet, its antigen is unknown.

Study findings and constraints: In a subset of nonresponders, normalized T-cell clonal expansion was also low. Clonal expansion from baseline to week 6 occurred in both CD4+ and CD8+ T cells.

With 10 bases removed from V and 1 base from J, the gap between germline ends came to 16 bases. The CDR3 has 14 residues. CDR1 and CDR2 from the germline V gene are MDHEN and SYDVKM. Profiling relied on immunoSEQ multiplex PCR, and the TCRdb table lists in-frame clones only, not all of them. The sample has roughly 120,000 clones; roughly nine tenths are singletons. Here the sequenced sample was CD4+ or CD8+ T cells sorted from blood, taken in a trial of the OX40 agonist ivuxolimab. The TCR comes from an adult with an advanced solid tumor such as melanoma, head and neck, liver or kidney cancer. The genes are TRBV28 and TRBJ1-2; D may be TRBD1 (5 bases). CDR3 loop: CATCGAAGNYGYTF. The CDR3 nucleotides read TGTGCCACCTGTGGGGCGGCCGGTAACTATGGCTACACCTTC.